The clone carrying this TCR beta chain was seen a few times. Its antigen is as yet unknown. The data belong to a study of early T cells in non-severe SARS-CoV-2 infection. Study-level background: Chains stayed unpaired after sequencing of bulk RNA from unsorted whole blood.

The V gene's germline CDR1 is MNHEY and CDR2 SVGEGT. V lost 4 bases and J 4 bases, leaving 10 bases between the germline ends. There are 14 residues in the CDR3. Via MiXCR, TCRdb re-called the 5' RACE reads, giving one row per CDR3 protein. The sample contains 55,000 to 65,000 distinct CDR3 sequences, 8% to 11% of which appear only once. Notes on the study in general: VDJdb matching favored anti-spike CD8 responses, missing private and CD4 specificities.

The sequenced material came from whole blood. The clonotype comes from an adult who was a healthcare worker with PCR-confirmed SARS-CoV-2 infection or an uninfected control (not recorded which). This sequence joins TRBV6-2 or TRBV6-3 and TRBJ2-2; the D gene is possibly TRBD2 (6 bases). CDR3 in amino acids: CASSFLGGTGELFF. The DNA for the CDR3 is TGTGCCAGCAGTTTCCTCGGGGGCACCGGGGAGCTGTTTTTT.